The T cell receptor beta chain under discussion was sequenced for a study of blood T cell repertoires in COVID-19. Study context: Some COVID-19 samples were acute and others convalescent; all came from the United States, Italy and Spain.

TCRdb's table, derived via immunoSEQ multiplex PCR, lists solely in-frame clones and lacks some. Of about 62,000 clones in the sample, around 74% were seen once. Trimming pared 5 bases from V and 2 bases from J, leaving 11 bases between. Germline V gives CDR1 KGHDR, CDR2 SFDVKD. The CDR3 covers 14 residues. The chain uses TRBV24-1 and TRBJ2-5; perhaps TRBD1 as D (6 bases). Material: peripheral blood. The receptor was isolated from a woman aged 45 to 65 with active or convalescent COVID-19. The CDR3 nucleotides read TGTGCCACCAGTGCTCTGGACAGTCAAGAGACCCAGTACTTC. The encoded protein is CATSALDSQETQYF.